This passage covers 9 T cell receptor beta chains from one sample sequenced in a study of PD-1 blockade in classical Hodgkin lymphoma. Using immunoSEQ multiplex PCR, the repertoire was profiled, and TCRdb retains in-frame clones only, with some absent. The data contain tens of thousands of clones, roughly 80% of them seen just once; the ten biggest clones take up approximately 3%. Noted time point: cycle 4 day 1 (C4D1), after 6 weeks of nivolumab. Every patient had relapsed following autologous stem cell transplantation, and cohorts differed in brentuximab vedotin exposure. Researchers used magnetic negative selection to pull out pure CD4+ T cells from thawed PBMCs. Material: CD4+ T cells from blood, obtained before the fourth cycle of nivolumab. The source is a human donor with classical Hodgkin lymphoma.

This clone was detected only once. CDR3 in DNA: TGTGCCAGTAGTATACGGACAGCCAGGTCCTACACTGAAGCTTTCTTT. Protein product: CASSIRTARSYTEAFF. V usage is TRBV19 and J usage is TRBJ1-1, with D maybe TRBD1 (6 bases). This CDR3 contains 16 residues. Germline V lookup: CDR1 LNHDA, CDR2 SQIVND (reference sequence). Trimming left V 2 bases short and J 3 bases short, with 16 bases between.

The chain uses TRBV9 and TRBJ1-2, with D possibly matching TRBD1 (5 bases). Trimming left V 0 bases short and J 4 bases short, with 7 bases between. Germline loops: CDR1 SGDLS, CDR2 YYNGEE. This CDR3 contains 13 residues. The chain's CDR3 is CASSVVGGYGYTF. The CDR3 nucleotides are TGTGCCAGCAGCGTAGTGGGGGGCTATGGCTACACCTTC. The entire variable domain, with the rest obtained from reference TRBV9 and TRBJ1-2, is as follows: DSGVTQTPKHLITATGQRVTLRCSPRSGDLSVYWYQQSLDQGLQFLIQYYNGEERAKGNILERFSAQQFPDLHSELNLSSLELGDSALYFCASSVVGGYGYTFGSGTRLTVV.

The gene calls are TRBV5-1 and TRBJ1-1; D may be TRBD1 (6 bases). The germline gives CDR1 SGHRS, CDR2 YFSETQ. The CDR3 has 15 amino acids. Deletions cut 4 bases from V and 3 bases from J, with 16 bases between. The DNA of the CDR3 is TGCGCCAGCAGCGTAATCACAGGGTCAGACACTGAAGCTTTCTTT. Translation: CASSVITGSDTEAFF.

The chain is built from TRBV5-4 and TRBJ2-1; TRBD2 is a possible D gene (6 bases). Per the germline V gene, CDR1 is SGHNT and CDR2 is YYREEE (reference sequence). The CDR3 covers 17 residues. V gave up 5 bases and J gave up 6 bases, with 24 bases separating them. The CDR3 loop is CASSFNGGPTEPNEQFF. The CDR3 DNA follows: TGTGCCAGCAGTTTTAACGGGGGACCTACTGAGCCCAATGAGCAGTTCTTC.

The chain carries TRBV18 and TRBJ2-5; no clear D. The CDR3 covers 12 residues. Germline V CDR1 and CDR2: KGHSH, LQKENI. Trimming removed 4 bases at V and 5 bases at J, with 8 bases between. CDR3 DNA: TGTGCCAGCTCACGGGTTTCGGAGACCCAGTACTTC. Protein sequence: CASSRVSETQYF.

The chain combines TRBV6-5 with TRBJ1-1; D not certain. Trimming stripped 0 bases from V and 2 bases from J, with 13 bases between. CDR1 and CDR2 from the germline V gene are MNHEY and SVGAGI. The length of the CDR3 is 16 residues. The CDR3 region has the DNA TGTGCCAGCAGTTACTCGTTTGGGGTCTTTAACACTGAAGCTTTCTTT. This translates into CASSYSFGVFNTEAFF.

The CDR3 loop reads CASSRIQGTEAFF. The DNA of the CDR3 is TGTGCCAGCAGCCGAATCCAGGGGACTGAAGCTTTCTTT. The chain has TRBV27 and TRBJ1-1; D possibly corresponds to TRBD1 (6 bases). With 6 bases removed from V and 5 bases from J, the gap between germline ends came to 13 bases. This CDR3 comprises 13 residues. Germline CDR1 reads MNHEY; CDR2 reads SMNVEV (reference sequence).

The rearrangement links TRBV10-3 to TRBJ1-5, with TRBD1 matching over 9 bases. V was pared by 10 bases and J by 6 bases, with 10 bases of the junction left unmatched. This CDR3 comprises 14 residues. Germline CDR1 reads ENHRY; CDR2 reads SYGVKD. This CDR3 is CATAPGQGGQPQHF. Written as DNA, the CDR3 is TGTGCCACAGCCCCGGGACAGGGCGGTCAGCCCCAGCATTTT.

The CDR3 protein is CASSESYEGYEQYF. The CDR3 DNA follows: TGTGCCAGCAGTGAGTCCTACGAGGGGTACGAGCAGTACTTC. The chain joins TRBV6-1 to TRBJ2-7; D could derive from TRBD1 or TRBD2 (5 bases each). The CDR3 consists of 14 residues. Trimming took off 3 bases at V and 4 bases at J, with 13 bases between the two ends. The germline CDR1 and CDR2 sequences are MNHNS and SASEGT.